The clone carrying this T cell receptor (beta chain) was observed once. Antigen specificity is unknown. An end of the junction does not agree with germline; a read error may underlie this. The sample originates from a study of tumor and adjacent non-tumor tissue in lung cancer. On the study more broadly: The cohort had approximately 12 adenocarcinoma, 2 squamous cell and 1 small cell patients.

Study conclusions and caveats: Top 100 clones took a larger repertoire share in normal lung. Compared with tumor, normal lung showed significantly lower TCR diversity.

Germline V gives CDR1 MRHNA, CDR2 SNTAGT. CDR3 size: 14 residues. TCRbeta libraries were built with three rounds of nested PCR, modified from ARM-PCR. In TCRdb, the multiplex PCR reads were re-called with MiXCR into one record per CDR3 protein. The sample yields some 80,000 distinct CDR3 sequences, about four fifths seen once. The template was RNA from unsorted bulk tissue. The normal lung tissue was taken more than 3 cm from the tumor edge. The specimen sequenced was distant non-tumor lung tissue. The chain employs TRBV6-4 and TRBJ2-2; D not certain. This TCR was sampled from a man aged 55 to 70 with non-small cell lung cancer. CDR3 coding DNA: TGCACCAGCAGTGACACTGTAGAGACCGGGGAGCTGTTTTTT. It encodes CTSSDTVETGELFF.